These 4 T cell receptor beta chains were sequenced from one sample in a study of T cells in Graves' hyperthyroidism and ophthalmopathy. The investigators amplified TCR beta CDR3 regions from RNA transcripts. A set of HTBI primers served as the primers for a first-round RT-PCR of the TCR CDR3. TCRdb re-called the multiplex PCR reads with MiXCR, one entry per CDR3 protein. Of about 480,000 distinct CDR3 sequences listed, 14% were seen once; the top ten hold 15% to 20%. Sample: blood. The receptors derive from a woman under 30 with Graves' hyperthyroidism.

CDR3 sequence: CASSQDIRLAASSYNEQFF. The CDR3 region has the DNA TGTGCCAGCAGCCAAGATATCAGGCTAGCGGCCTCCTCCTACAATGAGCAGTTCTTC. This chain uses TRBV3-1 with TRBJ2-1, with 7 bases matching TRBD2. Losses at the gene ends were 0 bases for V and 0 bases for J; bases not matched to a gene: 11. From germline, CDR1 is LGHDT and CDR2 YNNKEL (reference sequence). The CDR3 has 19 residues.

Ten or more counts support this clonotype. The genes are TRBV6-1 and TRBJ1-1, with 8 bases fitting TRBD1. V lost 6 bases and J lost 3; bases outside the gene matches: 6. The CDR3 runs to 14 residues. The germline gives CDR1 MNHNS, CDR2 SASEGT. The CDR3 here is CASSKTGVYTEAFF. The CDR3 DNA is TGTGCCAGCAGCAAGACAGGGGTATACACTGAAGCTTTCTTT.

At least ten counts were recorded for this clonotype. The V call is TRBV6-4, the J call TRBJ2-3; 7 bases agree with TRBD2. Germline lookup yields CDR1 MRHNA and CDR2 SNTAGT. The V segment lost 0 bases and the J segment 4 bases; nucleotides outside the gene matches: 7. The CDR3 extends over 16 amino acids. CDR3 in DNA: TGTGCCAGCAGTGACTCGGCGGGAGTAGGGTCAGATACGCAGTATTTT. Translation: CASSDSAGVGSDTQYF.

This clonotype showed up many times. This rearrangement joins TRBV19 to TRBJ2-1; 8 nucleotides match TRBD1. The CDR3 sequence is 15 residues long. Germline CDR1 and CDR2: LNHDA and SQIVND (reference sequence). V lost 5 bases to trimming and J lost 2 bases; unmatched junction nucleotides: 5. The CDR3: CASSLTGVTYNEQFF. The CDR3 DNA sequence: TGTGCCAGTAGTTTGACAGGGGTAACCTACAATGAGCAGTTCTTC.